The rows below give T cell receptor beta chains drawn from one sample of a study of shared clonotypes between healthy human individuals. Assay used: immunoSEQ multiplex PCR; TCRdb lists only in-frame clones, some missing. Altogether around 1,100,000 clones are present, about 72% being singletons, with the ten largest covering roughly 0.9%. Sequencing was done on a sample of memory CD4+ T cells from PBMCs. The source is a man younger than 35 in good health. Some clones in this sample may be carry-over from other donors' samples. Each CDR3 is given with its conserved first and last residue. D genes are given only for firm matches. Clone size is not always given. Where it is, it says once, few, many or a class for expanded clones.

cdr3_length d_call clone_size j_call v_call cdr3_aa cdr3_nt
16 TRBD2 many TRBJ2-4 TRBV7-8 CASSLGITSGRGIQYF TGTGCCAGCAGCTTAGGCATAACTAGCGGGAGGGGCATTCAGTACTTC
12 - - TRBJ1-2 TRBV6-5 CASRQFNYGYTF TGTGCCAGCAGGCAGTTCAACTATGGCTACACCTTC
13 TRBD1 - TRBJ2-3 TRBV6-6 CATRTGGTDTQYF TGTGCCACCCGGACAGGGGGCACAGATACGCAGTATTTT
14 TRBD1 - TRBJ1-2 TRBV6-5 CASGSGGGGGGYTF TGTGCCAGCGGCTCAGGGGGCGGGGGCGGAGGCTACACCTTC
16 TRBD1 once TRBJ1-4 TRBV5-1 CASSLADRGANEKLFF TGCGCCAGCAGCTTGGCGGACAGGGGAGCTAATGAAAAACTGTTTTTT
18 TRBD2 - TRBJ2-5 TRBV9 CASSQTSGRTGTRETQYF TGTGCCAGCAGCCAGACTAGCGGGAGAACGGGGACACGAGAGACCCAGTACTTC
13 TRBD1 - TRBJ1-5 TRBV11-1 CASSEQGNQPQHF TGTGCCAGCAGCGAACAGGGGAATCAGCCCCAGCATTTT
15 - few TRBJ2-5 TRBV19 CASSPLYLSGETQYF TGTGCCAGTAGTCCCTTGTATCTATCGGGAGAGACCCAGTACTTC
14 TRBD1 - TRBJ1-6 TRBV5-6 CASSRGRGNSPLHF TGTGCCAGCAGCAGGGGGCGCGGGAATTCACCCCTCCACTTT
16 TRBD1 once TRBJ2-3 TRBV4-1 CASSQEDRVIGGTQYF TGCGCCAGCAGCCAGGAAGACAGGGTGATTGGTGGCACGCAGTATTTT
14 - - TRBJ2-3 TRBV30 CAWSVKGVADTQYF TGTGCCTGGAGTGTGAAAGGGGTGGCAGATACGCAGTATTTT
15 TRBD1 - TRBJ1-3 TRBV7-9 CAMRKGGHSGNTIYF TGTGCCATGAGAAAAGGGGGCCACTCTGGAAACACCATATATTTT
16 - - TRBJ2-2 TRBV11-3 CASSLSFQGGTGELFF TGTGCCAGCAGCTTATCCTTTCAGGGGGGGACCGGGGAGCTGTTTTTT
15 - - TRBJ2-3 TRBV4-3 CASSRRRRSTDTQYF TGCGCCAGCAGTCGACGGAGGCGAAGCACAGATACGCAGTATTTT
14 - - TRBJ1-1 TRBV29-1 CSVKLPPMNTEAFF TGCAGCGTGAAGTTACCTCCCATGAACACTGAAGCTTTCTTT
15 - - TRBJ2-3 TRBV5-1 CASSLMQGRTDTQYF TGCGCCAGCAGCTTGATGCAGGGGAGGACAGATACGCAGTATTTT
14 - few TRBJ2-2 TRBV9 CASSVGPYTGELFF TGTGCCAGCAGCGTAGGGCCATACACCGGGGAGCTGTTTTTT
13 - - TRBJ2-7 TRBV7-9 CASSLSSGYEQYF TGTGCCAGCAGCTTATCTAGTGGCTACGAGCAGTACTTC
12 - few TRBJ2-3 TRBV29-1 CSVEGTTDTQYF TGCAGCGTTGAAGGGACCACAGATACGCAGTATTTT
14 - - TRBJ1-5 TRBV11-2 CASSLNRAGQPQHF TGTGCCAGCAGCTTGAACAGGGCGGGTCAGCCCCAGCATTTT
16 - once TRBJ2-7 TRBV7-8 CASSLEQGRGTYEQYF TGTGCCAGCAGCTTAGAACAGGGGAGGGGGACCTACGAGCAGTACTTC
14 - - TRBJ1-4 TRBV2 CASSDPGIGEKLFF TGTGCCAGCAGTGACCCAGGGATTGGGGAAAAACTGTTTTTT
15 TRBD1 - TRBJ1-2 TRBV7-2 CASSLVWDSGYGYTF TGTGCCAGCAGCTTAGTTTGGGACAGTGGCTATGGCTACACCTTC
14 - - TRBJ1-1 TRBV18 CASSPRQPNTEAFF TGTGCCAGCTCACCAAGACAGCCGAACACTGAAGCTTTCTTT
13 - - TRBJ1-4 TRBV5-1 CASSLGAEEKLFF TGCGCCAGCAGCCTAGGGGCCGAGGAAAAACTGTTTTTT
14 - - TRBJ2-1 TRBV18 CASSGGSGNNEQFF TGTGCCAGCTCTGGGGGATCGGGAAACAATGAGCAGTTCTTC
15 - - TRBJ2-7 TRBV4-3 CASSPSGDSSYEQYF TGCGCCAGCAGCCCAAGCGGGGACAGCTCCTACGAGCAGTACTTC
16 - - TRBJ1-5 TRBV7-8 CASSPLGGNSNQPQHF TGTGCCAGCAGCCCGCTGGGAGGGAATAGCAATCAGCCCCAGCATTTT
13 - - TRBJ2-3 TRBV29-1 CSVELGGTDTQYF TGCAGCGTTGAGCTTGGTGGGACAGATACGCAGTATTTT
13 TRBD1 - TRBJ1-1 TRBV30 CAWSRQGGTEAFF TGTGCCTGGAGCCGACAGGGCGGCACTGAAGCTTTCTTT
17 - - TRBJ1-3 TRBV6-1 CASSEIHLGGGGNTIYF TGTGCCAGCAGTGAAATCCATTTGGGGGGAGGTGGAAACACCATATATTTT
16 TRBD2 - TRBJ2-3 TRBV5-4 CASSLAWGGSTDTQYF TGTGCCAGCAGCTTGGCCTGGGGAGGGAGCACAGATACGCAGTATTTT
15 - once TRBJ1-2 TRBV9 CASSVGLGAGYGYTF TGTGCCAGCAGCGTAGGGTTAGGGGCAGGCTATGGCTACACCTTC
13 TRBD2 - TRBJ2-1 TRBV6-1 CATQRELYNEQFF TGTGCCACCCAGCGGGAGTTGTACAATGAGCAGTTCTTC
16 - - TRBJ2-5 TRBV6-6 CASSPLEGTAWETQYF TGTGCCAGCAGTCCTCTTGAGGGGACTGCCTGGGAGACCCAGTACTTC
11 - - TRBJ2-5 TRBV29-1 CSALVGETQYF TGCAGCGCTCTAGTGGGAGAGACCCAGTACTTC
16 - - TRBJ1-5 TRBV28 CASSSGEGIRNQPQHF TGTGCCAGCAGTAGTGGTGAGGGTATTCGTAATCAGCCCCAGCATTTT
13 TRBD2 - TRBJ2-3 TRBV7-6 CACASGLRDTQYF TGTGCCTGCGCTAGCGGTCTTCGGGATACGCAGTATTTT
14 TRBD2 - TRBJ2-5 TRBV2 CASSRLAGVETQYF TGTGCCAGCAGTAGACTAGCGGGAGTAGAGACCCAGTACTTC
21 - - TRBJ2-7 TRBV30 CAWMGLVSTRDNGPGSYEQYF TGTGCCTGGATGGGTCTGGTGTCGACTCGAGATAATGGACCAGGTTCCTACGAGCAGTACTTC
14 - - TRBJ2-3 TRBV25-1 CASSADTRTDTQYF TGTGCCAGCAGTGCAGACACACGCACAGATACGCAGTATTTT
14 - - TRBJ1-1 TRBV27 CASSLWGANTEAFF TGTGCCAGCAGTTTATGGGGGGCGAACACTGAAGCTTTCTTT
14 TRBD1 - TRBJ1-1 TRBV29-1 CSVVSRGGETEAFF TGCAGCGTTGTGTCCAGGGGGGGCGAAACTGAAGCTTTCTTT
15 TRBD1 - TRBJ2-3 TRBV2 CASSDDRGRGDTQYF TGTGCCAGCAGTGACGACAGGGGGCGAGGAGATACGCAGTATTTT
15 TRBD1 - TRBJ1-4 TRBV5-4 CASSLGGTANEKLFF TGTGCCAGCAGCTTGGGCGGGACAGCTAATGAAAAACTGTTTTTT
16 TRBD2 - TRBJ2-7 TRBV27 CASSSFRLAGLYEQYF TGTGCCAGCAGTTCGTTTAGGCTAGCGGGACTCTACGAGCAGTACTTC
14 - - TRBJ2-3 TRBV6-5 CASSHRQATDTQYF TGTGCCAGCAGTCACCGGCAGGCGACAGATACGCAGTATTTT
13 TRBD1 - TRBJ1-1 TRBV7-3 CASSLTWDSEAFF TGTGCCAGCAGCCTTACTTGGGACAGTGAAGCTTTCTTT
12 TRBD1 - TRBJ2-7 TRBV15 CATRQGLGEQYF TGTGCCACCAGACAGGGGCTTGGCGAGCAGTACTTC